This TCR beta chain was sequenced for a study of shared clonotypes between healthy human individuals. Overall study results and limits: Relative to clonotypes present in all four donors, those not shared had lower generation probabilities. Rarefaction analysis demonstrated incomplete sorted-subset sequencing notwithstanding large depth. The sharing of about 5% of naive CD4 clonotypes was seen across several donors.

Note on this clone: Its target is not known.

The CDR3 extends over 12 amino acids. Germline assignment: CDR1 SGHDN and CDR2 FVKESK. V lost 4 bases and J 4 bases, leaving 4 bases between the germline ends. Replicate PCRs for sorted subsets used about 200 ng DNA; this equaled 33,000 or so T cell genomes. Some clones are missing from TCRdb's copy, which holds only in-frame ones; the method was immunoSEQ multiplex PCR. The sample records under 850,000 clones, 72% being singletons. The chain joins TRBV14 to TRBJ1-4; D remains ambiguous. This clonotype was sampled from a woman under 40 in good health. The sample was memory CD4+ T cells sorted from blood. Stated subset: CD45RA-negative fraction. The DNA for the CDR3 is TGTGCCAGCAGCCCGTATAATGAAAAACTGTTTTTT. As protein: CASSPYNEKLFF. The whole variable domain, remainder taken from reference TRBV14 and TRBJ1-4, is EAGVTQFPSHSVIEKGQTVTLRCDPISGHDNLYWYRRVMGKEIKFLLHFVKESKQDESGMPNNRFLAERTGGTYSTLKVQPAELEDSGVYFCASSPYNEKLFFGSGTQLSVL.